This entry concerns a single TCR beta chain. Its antigen remains undetermined. Base qualities are missing; no much larger clone stands one base away. These data originate in a study of cytomegalovirus exposure and HLA in healthy donors (dated by TCRdb to about 2017). For the wider study: In an earlier analysis of under 750 of the donors, 276 Gb of sequence data and 100 million or so unique TCR beta sequences from about 180 million T cells were reported. HLA typing included class I and class II loci at four-digit resolution. The number of typed donors differed by locus: 629-630 for A, B, C, DRB1 and DQB1; 500 to 550 for DQA1; 606 for DPA1; and some 470 for DPB1. The study aimed to test whether cataloging public T cell receptors could reveal signatures of past pathogen exposure. Using immunosequencing, the study profiled T cell repertoires from 640 or so subjects and related those repertoires to cytomegalovirus serostatus. Besides the first cohort of approximately 670 subjects, a separate validation cohort made up of roughly 120 different subjects was used. The later analysis used no new phenotypic data to find candidate immune exposures, relying instead on TCR beta sequences and their occurrence across donors. Among around 400 genotyped donors of the cohort, an average of approximately 240,000 unique TCR beta nucleotide sequences were sequenced per donor, about a sixth of them non-productive. Of the 350 to 450 genotyped donors, less than 85% were placed in the genetic ancestry cluster associated with self-reported Caucasian donors. Four or five DR-DQ haplotypes were handled as single units for association and clustering because linkage in the cohort was strong. Alongside the repertoire data, information on donor age, sex, ethnicity and CMV serostatus was compiled. All discovery cohort repertoires had been generated on a single sequencing platform. A later analysis re-examined previously published TCR beta repertoires from 500 to 700 donors and added high-resolution HLA genotyping to investigate patterns of TCR occurrence. An earlier analysis of fewer than 750 of the donors used high-throughput TCR beta sequencing to judge whether each TCR beta V gene segment behaved as functional or pseudogenic. To predict cytomegalovirus infection status, the study combined high-throughput TCR immunosequencing, statistical association of individual TCRs with disease status, and machine learning. Genome-wide SNP genotypes for about 60% of the 666 donors were used in a later genetic analysis, which treated that subset as a discovery cohort. Around 320 gigabases of sequencing data and 78 million or so unique TCR sequences were included in an early release covering under 650 HLA-typed donors. The investigation overall reported the following: Assigning TCR associations to individual alleles was difficult when HLA alleles, especially DR and DQ, strongly co-occurred. A total of fewer than 200 TCR beta chains were listed by the study as associated with cytomegalovirus. According to a later analysis, TCR association rates differed among HLA loci, with DRB1 alleles showing the most associated TCRs and HLA-C alleles showing the fewest. In vitro tests confirmed that a few of the cytomegalovirus-associated TCR beta chains recognize cytomegalovirus antigens. While some public TCRs were present in many individuals, most TCR sequences turned up only very rarely across donors. The sequencing pipeline was judged likely to have produced a cluster of highly shared sequence variants as a technical artifact. According to a later analysis, most CMV-associated TCR beta chains appeared to be HLA-restricted, and the HLA associations seemed to be driven largely by CMV exposure. HLA typing was unavailable for some donors at each locus, so association tests used only the typed subset. In a later analysis, some 18,000 TCR beta sequences were associated with specific HLA alleles at a false discovery rate of 0.05. According to the authors, the approach could potentially be generalized to other disease states and immunological phenotypes. According to a later genetic analysis, donors in an Asian-associated ancestry cluster had fewer N-insertions in productive TCRs than the approximately 610-donor mean. Because counts were too low, roughly 17 rarely observed V segments, including chromosome 9 orphons, were left out of the earlier analysis of 500 to 650 of the donors. In an earlier analysis of a few hundred of the donors, most TCR beta V segments were observed in productive rearrangements about 90% or about 30% of the time, broadly matching IMGT annotations. The classifier was reported to diagnose cytomegalovirus status with high specificity and sensitivity in both the original cohort and the validation cohort. An association between a missense DCLRE1C variant and V-gene and J-gene trimming of TCR beta chains was found in a later genetic analysis and replicated in an independent cohort. Roughly uniform sequencing depth across donors was assumed in presence/absence analyses, although this assumption may not hold. A later analysis reported that several top co-occurrence clusters appeared linked to parvovirus B19, influenza, CMV and Epstein-Barr virus. A further reported finding was that TCR beta sequences accurately predicted the HLA-A and HLA-B alleles for most subjects in the first cohort. Only TCR beta chains were sequenced in this cohort, and the absence of alpha or paired-chain data limited detectable features. Correlated functional status among segregating V segments might reflect linkage disequilibrium, but an unknown experimental factor could not be ruled out. The only immune exposure information available for the cohort was CMV serostatus. In a later analysis, HLA-associated TCR beta chains showed more clonal expansion and lower generation probabilities than non-associated chains that were equally common. Some IMGT-functional V segments, including TRBV6-2 and TRBV6-3, could not be told apart with the 87-base-pair reads, so those segments were excluded.

The cohort comprised hundreds of healthy bone marrow donors. At the time of sampling, all cohort members were nominally healthy, though unrecorded immune exposures were likely present. The donor was CMV seronegative and belonged to the group of 320 or so seronegative cohort members. A peripheral blood sample was provided by each donor, and peripheral blood mononuclear cells were used for TCR beta sequencing. The Qiagen DNeasy Blood Extraction Kit was used to extract genomic DNA from the blood cell samples. Library preparation employed the immunoSEQ multiplex PCR assay. For the multiplex PCR, a mixture combining 60 forward primers for TCR Vbeta segments and 13 reverse primers for TCR Jbeta segments was used. A multiplex PCR assay on genomic DNA amplified the CDR3 region of rearranged TCR beta genes. The amplified TCR beta libraries were sequenced on the Illumina HiSeq System as 87-base-pair reads. For the original study's pipeline: Across the 500 to 750 repertoires, a later analysis counted tens of millions of unique TCR beta chains, roughly 11 million of which were shared by at least two donors. To remove PCR and sequencing errors, raw reads were error-corrected and collapsed into unique sequences using a nearest-neighbor algorithm that merged closely related sequences. CDR3 sequences were aligned to IMGT reference sequences to assign V, D and J gene segments. Each retained sequence needed at least a six-nucleotide match to both a V gene segment and a J gene segment. A rearrangement was called productive if the CDR3 had no stop codons and remained in frame with V and J, and every other rearrangement was called non-productive. Following IMGT convention, CDR3 was defined as the stretch from the second conserved V-encoded cysteine up to the conserved J-encoded phenylalanine. The earlier analysis of approximately 590 of the donors excluded any sequence lacking an unambiguous match to a single V gene segment. An earlier analysis of a few hundred of the donors called V segments functional above 56.7% productive rearrangements and segregating when the between-donor standard deviation exceeded 5%. A statistical classification framework was built for diagnosing cytomegalovirus status from the catalog of TCR beta chain sequences. A later analysis assigned V and J genes by comparing TCR nucleotide sequences with IMGT/GENE-DB human TR gene sequences. The TCRdist pipeline was used in a later analysis to assign CDR3 sequences and most-parsimonious VDJ recombination scenarios. In a later analysis, each TCR beta chain was defined by its CDR3 amino acid sequence together with its V-gene family, and reads without a unique V-gene family were excluded. To address suspected cross-contamination and a sequencing artifact, a later analysis removed 592 highly shared, low-generation-probability nucleotide sequences. In a later analysis, a clonal expansion index for each public chain was calculated from normalized within-repertoire ranks of inferred template counts. Generation probabilities in a later analysis came from a VDJ recombination model fitted to out-of-frame rearrangements, and those results were checked against IGoR. A later analysis scored TCR-TCR, TCR-HLA and TCR-CMV co-occurrence with hypergeometric tests, applying a repertoire-size bias correction to TCR pairs. In a later analysis, false discovery rates were estimated by permuting HLA or CMV assignments 20 times. In a later analysis, co-occurring TCRs were grouped using DBSCAN, with TCRdist sequence similarity added in when clustering inside HLA-allele-positive subsets. For co-occurrence clustering, repertoires with fewer than 30,000 or more than 120,000 public chains were excluded, along with 5 or 6 repertoires with anomalous nucleotide sharing. TCRdb limited this immuneACCESS table to in-frame rearrangements with V and J called. A share of clones is missing; checked studies link under half to unresolved V genes, and the rest is unexplained. For V, J and clone size, that table is used; D and trimming come from the DNA. For this sample the table gives around 150,000 clones, of which about 80% were detected only once. The top ten clonotypes cover 2.2% of the sample.

The junction shows trimming of 5 bases on V and 0 bases on J, and the gene matches do not reach 7 bases of it. CDR3 length: 16 amino acids, cysteine to phenylalanine. The entry retains the CDR3 DNA only, 48 bases that are in frame from base 1. CDR1 and CDR2, looked up from the germline V gene, are SQVTM and ANQGSEA. The clonotype was recovered from a young man in good health and CMV-seronegative. The sequence is built from TRBV29-1 and TRBJ1-2, with 12 bases in between that match TRBD1. Input material: PBMCs. The CDR3 region: CSVQGGQGAANYGYTF. The nucleotide sequence reads TGCAGCGTTCAAGGGGGACAGGGGGCTGCTAACTATGGCTACACCTTC.